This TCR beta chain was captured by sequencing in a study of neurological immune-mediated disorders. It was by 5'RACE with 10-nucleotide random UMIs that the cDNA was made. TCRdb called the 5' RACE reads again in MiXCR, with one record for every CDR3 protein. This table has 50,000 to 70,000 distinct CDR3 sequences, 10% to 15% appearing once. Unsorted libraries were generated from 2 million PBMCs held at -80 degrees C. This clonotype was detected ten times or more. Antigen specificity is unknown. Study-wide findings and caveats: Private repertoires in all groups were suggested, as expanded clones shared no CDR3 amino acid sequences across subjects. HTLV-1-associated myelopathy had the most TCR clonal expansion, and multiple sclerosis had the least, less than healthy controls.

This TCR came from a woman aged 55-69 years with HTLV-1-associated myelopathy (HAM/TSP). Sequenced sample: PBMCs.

In DNA, the CDR3 is TGCAGTGCTAGGTTCAAGGGACAGGGGAATTACAATGAGCAGTTCTTC. Translated, it gives CSARFKGQGNYNEQFF. The rearrangement links TRBV20-1 to TRBJ2-1; 10 bases fit TRBD1. The V and J ends lost 3 bases and 4 bases, in that order; junction bases with no gene match: 9. This CDR3 contains 16 residues. Germline lookup yields CDR1 DFQATT and CDR2 SNEGSKA (reference sequence).